The clone carrying this T cell receptor (beta chain) was observed at least ten times. This CDR3 has 13 amino acids. V trimming: 6 bases; J trimming: 2 bases; junction bases outside the gene matches: 7. Germline loops: CDR1 SQVTM, CDR2 ANQGSEA. This record belongs to a study of regulatory T cells in long-lasting Graves disease. Time point noted: newly diagnosed GD, antithyroid drugs for less than 3 months. Preparation of the TCR library used RNA extracted from PBMCs. HTBI primers from iRepertoire and Arm-PCR of CDR3 regions yielded the TCR beta libraries. Each CDR3 protein gets one entry after TCRdb re-called the multiplex PCR reads with MiXCR. The profile shows more than 300,000 distinct CDR3 sequences, about 17% of them singletons. The sample also formed part of further work on T cells in Graves' hyperthyroidism and ophthalmopathy.

The J gene is TRBJ2-7, the V gene TRBV29-1; 7 bases fit TRBD1. The sequence was obtained from a woman aged 18-35 years with Graves disease. This material consisted of peripheral blood mononuclear cells (PBMCs), taken at new diagnosis, from a patient treated with antithyroid drugs. In DNA form, the CDR3 reads TGCAGCGTAAATACAGGGGCGCCCTACGAGCAGTACTTC. Protein sequence: CSVNTGAPYEQYF.